This T cell receptor (beta chain) was found in a study of T cells in Graves' hyperthyroidism and ophthalmopathy (dated by TCRdb to between 2018 and 2020). Regarding the study in general: Peripheral blood was collected at initial diagnosis, before any treatment. To identify TCR V-J signatures that set the groups apart, the researchers used a discovery cohort of more than 95 patients, made up of approximately 43 with Graves' ophthalmopathy and 57 with stable Graves' hyperthyroidism. Prospective prediction of ophthalmopathy was tested in an independent validation cohort of 18 to 20 hyperthyroidism patients and some 17 patients who later progressed to ophthalmopathy. For training and testing, the 100 or so patients in the discovery cohort were randomly divided in a 7:3 ratio. Thyroid tissue and blood T-cell repertoires from about six Graves' hyperthyroidism patients were also compared in the study. Once sampling was done, hyperthyroidism patients were given methimazole at a starting dose of 30 mg daily, whereas ophthalmopathy patients were given high-dose intravenous methylprednisolone. TCR Vbeta CDR3 sequencing of 140 or so peripheral blood samples (over 40 ophthalmopathy, 75 hyperthyroidism and 17 progressor patients) is reported in the paper. Overall study outcomes, separate from this receptor: In cross-validation, a model built on a 13 V-J signature told ophthalmopathy apart from stable hyperthyroidism with under 90% sensitivity and about 81% specificity, and in testing the same model reached 80%/75%. No statistical method was used to fix the sample size in advance, and group allocation was not hidden from the investigators. In validation, the model predicted progression to ophthalmopathy with 55% to 71% sensitivity and about 73% specificity, a median of roughly seven months before onset. Blood samples also contained most of the expanded thyroid clonotypes (frequency above 0.001), which suggests that blood repertoires may reflect thyroid immune responses.

Moderately to severely active disease, a Clinical Activity Score of at least 3, a NOSPECS grade of at least 4, and a duration under 3 months were present in ophthalmopathy patients. Any patient with an uncontrolled infection, another autoimmune disease, pregnancy or lactation was excluded. Diagnoses were based on clinical symptoms, serum thyroxine and TRAb, thyroid ultrasound and orbital computed tomography. PBMCs were isolated from 10 ml of fresh peripheral blood by Ficoll-Paque density gradient centrifugation. Total RNA was extracted with Trizol reagent, and quality was checked on an Agilent 2100 Bioanalyzer. A single count supports this clonotype. It has no known antigen specificity. No base quality values were provided; no much bigger clone lies one nucleotide off. One read amounts to weak evidence. After removal of 3 bases from V and 2 bases from J, the junction retains 6 bases not matched to a gene. The germline V gene provides CDR1 MNHEY and CDR2 SVGAGI. Spanning cysteine to phenylalanine, the CDR3 consists of 15 amino acids. The only DNA kept is the CDR3, 45 bases in frame from the first base.

Amplification of TCR beta CDR3 regions was carried out from RNA transcripts. The first round of RT-PCR for the TCR CDR3 was performed with the HTBI primer set and the Qiagen OneStep RT-PCR kit. Libraries were constructed in a second round of multiplex PCR, after which size selection and purification were performed. Paired-end sequencing of the libraries was performed with 100 bp reads on an Illumina HiSeq2000. On the study's bioinformatics: SOAPnuke was used to process the raw data, throwing out any read that contained adapters or uncalled bases, had a mean Phred below 15, or lacked an exact constant-primer or identifier match. High-quality paired reads were merged using COPE v1.2.5, and each unique nucleotide sequence was defined as a clonotype. MiTCR v1.1 was used to align clonotypes to the IMGT TRBV, TRBD and TRBJ reference segments. Analysis was restricted to V-J combinations with a frequency above 0.0001, which covered 98% to 99.2% of repertoires. A TCS score was defined as the ratio between F50 (clonal expansion) and ExV (chaos), using BLOSUM62-based TCRdist between CDR3 peptides within each V-J. Welch's t-statistics and random forest reduced 500 to 550 V-J features to 13, which were used in a naive Bayes classifier (R e1071). TCRdb trimmed the raw reads at Q25, called clones with MiXCR and kept productive beta chains. Every distinct CDR3 protein forms one entry, paired with its most common genes and DNA. None of the V and J calls come from the authors' own analysis; TCRdb made them. The sample includes about 350,000 distinct CDR3 sequences, with approximately 18% observed a single time. The leading ten clones occupy 15% of the sample.

Specimen: blood. This TCR derives from a woman aged 40 to 50 with Graves' ophthalmopathy. Recombination joined TRBV6-5 with TRBJ2-7; TRBD2 lines up with 8 middle nucleotides. The CDR3 reads as follows: CASSYSSGAAYEQYF. The nucleotide sequence is TGTGCCAGCAGTTATAGTAGCGGGGCCGCCTACGAGCAGTACTTC.